Presented here are 15 T cell receptor beta chains from one specimen sequenced in a study of T cell responses to AZD1222 COVID-19 vaccine. Assay used: immunoSEQ multiplex PCR; TCRdb lists only in-frame clones, some missing. Here the sample spans some 110,000 clones, around 91% being singletons. The specimen comprised peripheral blood, sampled on day 0 of AZD1222 vaccination. All receptors come from an adult in good health.

The J gene is TRBJ1-1, the V gene TRBV7-8; D is perhaps TRBD1 (6 bases). V was shortened by 5 bases and J by 0 bases, with 13 bases between the two germline ends. The germline CDR1 and CDR2 sequences are SGHVS and FQNEAQ. The CDR3 runs to 15 residues. For the CDR3, the DNA is TGTGCCAGCAGCCCTTCCAGGACAGTGAACACTGAAGCTTTCTTT. This gives the protein CASSPSRTVNTEAFF.

This clone was counted once. The genes are TRBV7-2 and TRBJ1-1; 9 bases are a match to TRBD1. Looked up from germline, CDR1 is SGHTA and CDR2 is FQGNSA. V gave up 5 bases and J gave up 8 bases; unmatched junction bases: 12. This CDR3 spans 15 amino acids. The CDR3 nucleotides are TGTGCCAGCAGCCCCCGGGACAGGGCCCGCCCGGAAGCTTTCTTT. Translated, it gives CASSPRDRARPEAFF.

This clone was counted once. The CDR3 DNA reads TGTGCCAGCAGCTGGGGTAGGGGCATGAACACTGAAGCTTTCTTT. Protein: CASSWGRGMNTEAFF. This chain links TRBV7-9 with TRBJ1-1, with a tentative D call TRBD1 (5 bases). CDR3 length: 15 amino acids. CDR1 SEHNR and CDR2 FQNEAQ come from the germline V gene (reference sequence). The V end was cut by 4 bases, the J end by 0 bases, with 12 bases between.

This chain uses TRBV15 with TRBJ1-2; 8 bases are shared with TRBD1. CDR3 length: 15 residues. Germline lookup yields CDR1 LNHNV and CDR2 YYDKDF (reference sequence). V was clipped by 8 bases and J by 3 bases; unmatched bases: 11. CDR3 DNA: TGTGCCACCGCCTTGGGAGACAGGGGAGACTATGGCTACACCTTC. Translated: CATALGDRGDYGYTF.

The genes are TRBV5-4 and TRBJ2-1; 13 nucleotides agree with TRBD2. The CDR3 extends over 17 amino acids. Germline-derived CDR1 and CDR2 are SGHNT and YYREEE (reference sequence). V gave up 4 bases and J gave up 0 bases; unmatched junction bases: 4. DNA for the CDR3: TGTGCCAGCAGCCTTACTAGCGGGGGGGCCTCCTACAATGAGCAGTTCTTC. Its protein is CASSLTSGGASYNEQFF.

V usage is TRBV27 and J usage is TRBJ2-2; a weak D match, TRBD1 (5 bases). The ends were cut back, 0 bases at V and 2 bases at J, with 13 bases in the middle. CDR3 length: 17 amino acids. Germline V gives CDR1 MNHEY, CDR2 SMNVEV (reference sequence). CDR3 sequence: CASSLSLQGFNTGELFF. The CDR3 region has the DNA TGTGCCAGCAGTTTATCCCTCCAGGGATTTAACACCGGGGAGCTGTTTTTT.

The V gene is TRBV25-1, the J gene TRBJ1-1; 8 bases map to TRBD1. Trimming removed 6 bases from V and 6 bases from J; junction bases left unmatched: 9. Per the germline V gene, CDR1 is MGHDK and CDR2 is SYGVNS. The CDR3 spans 14 residues. CDR3 nucleotides: TGTGCCAGCAGAATCGACAGGGGTTGGTCTGAAGCTTTCTTT. It encodes CASRIDRGWSEAFF.

The genes are TRBV7-6 and TRBJ1-1, with 9 bases that match TRBD1. This CDR3 contains 18 residues. J lost 8 bases, V lost 4 bases, and 20 bases had no gene match. Germline V gene lookup returns CDR1 SGHVS and CDR2 FNYEAQ. Here the CDR3 DNA reads TGTGCCAGCAGCTCAGCTATTATGACCGACAGGGGGAAAGGAGAAGCTTTCTTT. Its protein product is CASSSAIMTDRGKGEAFF.

This chain connects TRBV10-3 to TRBJ1-2, with 8 positions matching TRBD1. J gave up 1 base and V 3 bases, and 10 bases lay outside the gene matches. This CDR3 is 17 amino acids long. CDR1 is ENHRY and CDR2 is SYGVKD in the germline V gene. The DNA of the CDR3 is TGTGCCATCAGTGAAGGGAGGACAGGGACCGTTAACTATGGCTACACCTTC. Translating gives CAISEGRTGTVNYGYTF.

Written as DNA, the CDR3 is TGTGCTAGTGGCCCCACTAGCGACCGATACAATGAGCAGTTCTTC. This codes for CASGPTSDRYNEQFF. This chain uses TRBV12-5 with TRBJ2-1; 7 bases match TRBD2. Trimming at V came to 6 bases and at J to 4 bases, leaving 9 bases not matched to a gene. The CDR3 totals 15 residues. The germline V gene encodes CDR1 LGHNT and CDR2 FRNRAP.

This chain connects TRBV9 to TRBJ2-1; 8 nucleotides align to TRBD1. The CDR3 loop spans 17 amino acids. The germline CDR1 and CDR2 sequences are SGDLS and YYNGEE. Trimming took 4 bases from V and 1 from J; bases not matched to a gene: 10. In nucleotides, the CDR3 is TGTGCCAGCAGCAACCACCAGGGGGCGAGGTCCTACAATGAGCAGTTCTTC. Its translation is CASSNHQGARSYNEQFF.

The V gene is TRBV19, the J gene TRBJ1-2; tentative D call: TRBD1 (5 bases). The germline V gene encodes CDR1 LNHDA and CDR2 SQIVND (reference sequence). With 7 bases removed from V and 4 bases from J, the gap between germline ends came to 16 bases. CDR3 size: 14 residues. The CDR3 DNA follows: TGTGCCAGTAAACCCGGGACGGGCGGCTATGGCTACACCTTC. This codes for CASKPGTGGYGYTF.

The chain employs TRBV27 and TRBJ1-5; TRBD1 agrees at 9 bases. CDR1 MNHEY and CDR2 SMNVEV come from the germline V gene (reference sequence). The trim removed 5 bases at V and 2 bases at J, leaving 4 bases unmatched. CDR3 size: 15 residues. DNA for the CDR3: TGTGCCAGCAGTCCGAGGACAGGGGGCAATCAGCCCCAGCATTTT. Protein sequence: CASSPRTGGNQPQHF.

The V call is TRBV19, the J call TRBJ2-7; possibly TRBD1 for D (5 bases). Germline CDR1 is LNHDA and CDR2 is SQIVND (reference sequence). This CDR3 is built from 17 residues. Trimming cost V 0 bases and J 3 bases, with 18 bases left between them. CDR3 bases: TGTGCCAGTAGTATAGATCTTGCGGTGAGACAGCTCTACGAGCAGTACTTC. Translation gives CASSIDLAVRQLYEQYF. The full variable domain, rest sourced from reference TRBV19 and TRBJ2-7, is DGGITQSPKYLFRKEGQNVTLSCEQNLNHDAMYWYRQDPGQGLRLIYYSQIVNDFQKGDIAEGYSVSREKKESFPLTVTSAQKNPTAFYLCASSIDLAVRQLYEQYFGPGTRLTVT.

This chain uses TRBV28 with TRBJ2-7; a possible D gene is TRBD2 (6 bases). Trimming cost V 3 bases and J 4 bases, with 16 bases left between them. Germline V CDR1 and CDR2: MDHEN, SYDVKM. The CDR3 is made up of 15 amino acids. CDR3 residues: CASSFRGAGGYEQYF. The CDR3 nucleotides are TGTGCCAGCAGTTTCCGTGGGGCAGGAGGGTACGAGCAGTACTTC.